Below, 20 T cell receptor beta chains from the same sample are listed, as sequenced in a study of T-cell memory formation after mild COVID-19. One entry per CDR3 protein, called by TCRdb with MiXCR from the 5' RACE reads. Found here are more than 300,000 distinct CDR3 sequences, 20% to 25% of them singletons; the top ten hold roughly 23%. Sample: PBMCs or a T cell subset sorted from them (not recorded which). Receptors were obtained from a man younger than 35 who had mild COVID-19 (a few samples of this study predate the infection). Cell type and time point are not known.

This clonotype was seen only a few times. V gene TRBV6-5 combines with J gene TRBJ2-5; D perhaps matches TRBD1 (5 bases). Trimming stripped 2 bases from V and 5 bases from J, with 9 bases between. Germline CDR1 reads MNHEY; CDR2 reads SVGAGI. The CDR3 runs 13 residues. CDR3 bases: TGTGCCAGCAGTTACCCAGGGTCCGAGACCCAGTACTTC. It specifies CASSYPGSETQYF.

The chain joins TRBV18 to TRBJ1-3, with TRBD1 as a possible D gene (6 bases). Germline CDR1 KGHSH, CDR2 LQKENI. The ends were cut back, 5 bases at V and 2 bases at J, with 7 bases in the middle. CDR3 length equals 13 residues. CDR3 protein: CASSTGTGNTIYF. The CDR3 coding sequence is TGTGCCAGCTCAACAGGGACTGGAAACACCATATATTTT.

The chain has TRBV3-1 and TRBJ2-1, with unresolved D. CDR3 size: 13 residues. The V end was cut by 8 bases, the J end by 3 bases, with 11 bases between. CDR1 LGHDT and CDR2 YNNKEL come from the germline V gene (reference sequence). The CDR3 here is CASSAASYNEQFF. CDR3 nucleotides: TGTGCCAGCTCGGCAGCCAGCTACAATGAGCAGTTCTTC.

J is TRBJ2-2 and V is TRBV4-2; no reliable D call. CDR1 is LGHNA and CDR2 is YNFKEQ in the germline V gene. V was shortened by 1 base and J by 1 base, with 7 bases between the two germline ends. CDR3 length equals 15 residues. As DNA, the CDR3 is TGTGCCAGCAGCCAAGCCTCTCAGAACACCGGGGAGCTGTTTTTT. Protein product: CASSQASQNTGELFF.

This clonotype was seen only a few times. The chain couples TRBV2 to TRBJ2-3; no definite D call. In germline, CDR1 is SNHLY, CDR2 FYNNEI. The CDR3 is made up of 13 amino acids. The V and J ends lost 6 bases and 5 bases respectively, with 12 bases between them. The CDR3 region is CASSRAREDTQYF. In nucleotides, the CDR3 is TGTGCCAGCAGCCGCGCCCGTGAAGATACGCAGTATTTT.

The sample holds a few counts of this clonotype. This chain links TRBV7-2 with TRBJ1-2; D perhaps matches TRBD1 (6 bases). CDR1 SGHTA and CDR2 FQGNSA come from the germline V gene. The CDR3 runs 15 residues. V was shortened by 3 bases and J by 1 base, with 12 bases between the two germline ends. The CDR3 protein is CASSFGGQSNYGYTF. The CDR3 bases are TGTGCCAGCAGCTTTGGGGGGCAAAGTAACTATGGCTACACCTTC. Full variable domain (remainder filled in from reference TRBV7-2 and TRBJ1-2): GAGVSQSPSNKVTEKGKDVELRCDPISGHTALYWYRQSLGQGLEFLIYFQGNSAPDKSGLPSDRFSAERTGGSVSTLTIQRTQQEDSAVYLCASSFGGQSNYGYTFGSGTRLTVV.

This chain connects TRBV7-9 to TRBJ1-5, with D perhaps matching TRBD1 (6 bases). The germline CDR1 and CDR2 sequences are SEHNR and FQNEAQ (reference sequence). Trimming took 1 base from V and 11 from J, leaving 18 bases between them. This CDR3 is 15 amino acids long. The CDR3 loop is CASSLGAGAIGTQHF. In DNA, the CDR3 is TGTGCCAGCAGCTTAGGGGCAGGGGCGATTGGGACCCAGCATTTT.

The CDR3 region is CASSPGFGALGSGYTF. The CDR3 bases are TGTGCCAGCAGCCCAGGCTTTGGAGCTCTTGGATCTGGCTACACCTTC. The chain carries TRBV5-6 and TRBJ1-2; D call uncertain. The CDR3 totals 16 residues. Germline V gene sequence: CDR1 SGHDT, CDR2 YYEEEE. Between the trimmed V and J ends, which lost 4 bases and 7 bases, there was a span of 23 bases.

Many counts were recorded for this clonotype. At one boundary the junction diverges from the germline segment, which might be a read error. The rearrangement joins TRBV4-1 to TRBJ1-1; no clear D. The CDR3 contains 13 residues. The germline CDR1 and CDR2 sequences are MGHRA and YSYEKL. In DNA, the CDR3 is TGTGCCAGCAGCCAAGATAGAGACACTGAAGCTTTCTTT. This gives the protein CASSQDRDTEAFF.

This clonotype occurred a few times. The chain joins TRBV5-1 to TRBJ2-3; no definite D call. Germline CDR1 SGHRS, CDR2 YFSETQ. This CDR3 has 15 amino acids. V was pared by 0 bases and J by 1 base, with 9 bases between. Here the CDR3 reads CASSLGADRTDTQYF. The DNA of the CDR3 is TGCGCCAGCAGCTTGGGGGCAGACCGCACAGATACGCAGTATTTT.

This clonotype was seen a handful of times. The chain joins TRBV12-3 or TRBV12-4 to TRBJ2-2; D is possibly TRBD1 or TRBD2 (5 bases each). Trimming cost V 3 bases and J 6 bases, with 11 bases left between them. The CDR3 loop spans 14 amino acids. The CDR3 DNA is TGTGCCAGCAGTTTTTGGGGGTCGCCCGGGGAGCTGTTTTTT. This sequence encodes CASSFWGSPGELFF.

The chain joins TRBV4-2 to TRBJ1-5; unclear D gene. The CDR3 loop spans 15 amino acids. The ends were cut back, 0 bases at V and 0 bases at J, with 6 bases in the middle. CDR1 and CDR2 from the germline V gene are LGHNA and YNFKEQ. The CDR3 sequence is CASSQEAYSNQPQHF. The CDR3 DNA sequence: TGTGCCAGCAGCCAAGAGGCCTATAGCAATCAGCCCCAGCATTTT.

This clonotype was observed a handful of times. Here the CDR3 reads CAISTGQEYGYTF. The CDR3 DNA reads TGTGCCATCAGCACAGGACAGGAATATGGCTACACCTTC. The V gene is TRBV10-3, the J gene TRBJ1-2; 7 positions match TRBD1. The CDR3 totals 13 residues. The J segment lost 5 bases and the V segment lost 6 bases, leaving 6 bases of the junction unmatched. Germline V lookup: CDR1 ENHRY, CDR2 SYGVKD.

Here the CDR3 DNA reads TGTGCCAGCAGTCCCGGGACGACGCAGTTCTTC. Amino acids: CASSPGTTQFF. The rearrangement uses TRBV6-2 or TRBV6-3 and TRBJ2-1; tentatively, D is TRBD1 or TRBD2 (5 bases each). V lost 5 bases and J lost 12, with 11 bases in between. CDR1 MNHEY and CDR2 SVGEGT come from the germline V gene. CDR3 length: 11 amino acids.

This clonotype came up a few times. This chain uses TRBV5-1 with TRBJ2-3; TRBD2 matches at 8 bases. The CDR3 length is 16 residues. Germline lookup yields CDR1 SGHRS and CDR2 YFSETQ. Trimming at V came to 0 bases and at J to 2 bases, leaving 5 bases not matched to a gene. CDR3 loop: CASSLAGGAFTDTQYF. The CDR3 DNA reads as TGCGCCAGCAGCTTGGCGGGGGGGGCCTTCACAGATACGCAGTATTTT. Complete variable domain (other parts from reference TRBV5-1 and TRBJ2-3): KAGVTQTPRYLIKTRGQQVTLSCSPISGHRSVSWYQQTPGQGLQFLFEYFSETQRNKGNFPGRFSGRQFSNSRSEMNVSTLELGDSALYLCASSLAGGAFTDTQYFGPGTRLTVL.

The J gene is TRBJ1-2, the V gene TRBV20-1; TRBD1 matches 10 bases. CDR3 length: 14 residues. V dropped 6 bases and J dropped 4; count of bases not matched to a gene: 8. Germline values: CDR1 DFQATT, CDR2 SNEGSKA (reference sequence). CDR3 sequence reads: CSAGPGQGVYGYTF. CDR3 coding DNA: TGCAGTGCCGGACCTGGACAGGGGGTCTATGGCTACACCTTC.

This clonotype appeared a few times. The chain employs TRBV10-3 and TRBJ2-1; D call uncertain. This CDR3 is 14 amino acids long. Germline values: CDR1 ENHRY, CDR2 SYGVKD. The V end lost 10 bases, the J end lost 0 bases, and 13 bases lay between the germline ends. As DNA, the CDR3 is TGTGCCACTTCTGGTGGTCCCTCCTACAATGAGCAGTTCTTC. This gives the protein CATSGGPSYNEQFF.

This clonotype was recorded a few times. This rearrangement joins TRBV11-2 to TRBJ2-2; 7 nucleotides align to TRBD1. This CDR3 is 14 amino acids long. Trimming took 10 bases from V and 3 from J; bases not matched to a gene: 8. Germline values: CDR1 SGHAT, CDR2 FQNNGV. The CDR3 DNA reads TGTGCCACCACCCCGGGACAGCACACCGGGGAGCTGTTTTTT. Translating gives CATTPGQHTGELFF. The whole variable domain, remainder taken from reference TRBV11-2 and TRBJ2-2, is EAGVAQSPRYKIIEKRQSVAFWCNPISGHATLYWYQQILGQGPKLLIQFQNNGVVDDSQLPKDRFSAERLKGVDSTLKIQPAKLEDSAVYLCATTPGQHTGELFFGEGSRLTVL.

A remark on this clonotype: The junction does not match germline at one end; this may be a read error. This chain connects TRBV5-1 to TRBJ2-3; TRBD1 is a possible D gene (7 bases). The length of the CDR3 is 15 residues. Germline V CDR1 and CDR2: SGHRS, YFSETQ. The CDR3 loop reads CASILGGQYTDTQYF. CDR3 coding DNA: TGCGCCAGCATCTTGGGGGGACAGTACACAGATACGCAGTATTTT.

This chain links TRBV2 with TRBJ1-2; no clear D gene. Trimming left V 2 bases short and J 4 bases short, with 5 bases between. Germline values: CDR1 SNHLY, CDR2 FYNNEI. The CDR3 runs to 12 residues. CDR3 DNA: TGTGCCAGCAGTGAATCCAGCTATGGCTACACCTTC. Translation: CASSESSYGYTF.